This TCR beta chain is from a study of blood T cell repertoires in COVID-19. The repertoire was sequenced with immunoSEQ multiplex PCR; TCRdb's copy has only in-frame clones and lacks some. The data hold approximately 50,000 clones, with around nine tenths observed a single time. The V end was cut by 2 bases, the J end by 4 bases, with 14 bases between. Germline V gives CDR1 KGHSH, CDR2 LQKENI. The length of the CDR3 is 15 residues. The chain links TRBV18 to TRBJ2-5, with D maybe TRBD2 (5 bases). The receptor comes from a human donor in a cohort sampled during active COVID-19. Sequenced input: peripheral blood. DNA of the CDR3: TGTGCCAGCTCACCAAGTTCGGGATTCGGAGAGACCCAGTACTTC. Encoded protein: CASSPSSGFGETQYF.